This T cell receptor beta chain comes out of a study of control samples from healthy donors and cancer patients. The V gene lost 4 bases and the J gene lost 4 bases, with 11 bases spanning the gap. This CDR3 spans 15 amino acids. Germline CDR1 and CDR2: PRHDT and FYEKMQ (reference sequence). This clone was observed a single time. The assay was immunoSEQ multiplex PCR, and TCRdb's table has in-frame clones only and misses some. Of about 12,000 clones listed, 85% to 95% are singletons. The V and J genes are TRBV13 and TRBJ1-6; D gene uncertain. The sample taken for sequencing was PBMCs. The receptor was derived from a man of 80 years or more with lung cancer. The CDR3 nucleotides are TGTGCCAGCAGCTCTATAACGTCGTATAATTCACCCCTCCACTTT. This gives the protein CASSSITSYNSPLHF.